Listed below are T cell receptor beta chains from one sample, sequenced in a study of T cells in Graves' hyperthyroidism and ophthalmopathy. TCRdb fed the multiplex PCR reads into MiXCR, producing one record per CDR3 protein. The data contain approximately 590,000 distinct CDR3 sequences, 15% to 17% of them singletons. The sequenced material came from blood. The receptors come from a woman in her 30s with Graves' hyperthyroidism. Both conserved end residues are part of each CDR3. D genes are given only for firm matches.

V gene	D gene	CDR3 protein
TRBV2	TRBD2	CASVSGTFTYEQYF
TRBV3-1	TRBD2	CASSQDRAGGVAYNEQFF
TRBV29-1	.	CSVEDLVYEQYF
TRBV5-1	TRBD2	CASSTGTSVTSYEQYF
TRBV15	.	CATSRAGIFYEQYF
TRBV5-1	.	CASSLTAAEQYF
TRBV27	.	CASSLVGGANTEAFF
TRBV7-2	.	CASSLGGRLRNQPQHF
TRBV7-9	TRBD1	CASSLDWLTGDTQYF
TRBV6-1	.	CASSEGDRLTFF
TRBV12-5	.	CASGLVIRPPVNTEAFF
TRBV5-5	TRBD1	CASSLNFLGQGHHQPQHF
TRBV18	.	CASSPVADGHYEQYF
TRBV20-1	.	CSASGWASSYNEQFF
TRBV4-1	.	CASSEGTGPYYEQYF
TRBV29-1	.	CSVEGQDTDTQYF
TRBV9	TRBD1	CASSVVEGAGTDTQYF
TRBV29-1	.	CSFDSTLAGGTQYF
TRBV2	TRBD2	CASSKGGGAGAYEQYF
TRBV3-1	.	CASSQDLGRGVGEQFF
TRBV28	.	CASSLRPSPQHF
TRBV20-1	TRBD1	CSAGSRQGPDTQYF
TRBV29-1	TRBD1	CSVKTGDYNEQFF
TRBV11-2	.	CASSSDGVAAFF
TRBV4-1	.	CASSQGRGNNQPQHF